This is a list of T cell receptor beta chains from one sample in a study of Ad26.COV2.S vaccination and SARS-CoV-2 variants. Measured with immunoSEQ multiplex PCR; TCRdb has only the in-frame clones, and not every one. Of some 250,000 clones in the sample, approximately 90% are singletons; the top ten hold 9.5% to 12%. The sample was peripheral blood, taken in a trial of Ad26.COV2.S vaccine versus placebo. These receptors originate from a person aged 18-65 years who received the Ad26.COV2.S COVID-19 vaccine or a placebo. Both conserved end residues are part of each CDR3. D genes are given only for firm matches. Size tells how often a clone was seen (once, few, many) or the class of an expanded clone, and some rows leave it out.

V	size	J	D	DNA	CDR3
TRBV23-1	.	TRBJ2-3	TRBD2	TGCGCCAGCAGTCCTCTAGCGGGAGGGCCTCAGGATACGCAGTATTTT	CASSPLAGGPQDTQYF
TRBV11-2	.	TRBJ1-6	.	TGTGCCAGCAGTCAAGCCCTGATTGGTTCACCCCTCCACTTT	CASSQALIGSPLHF
TRBV28	.	TRBJ2-3	.	TGTGCCAGCAGCGGCAGGGTTTCCGGCACAGATACGCAGTATTTT	CASSGRVSGTDTQYF
TRBV6-6	once	TRBJ2-2	TRBD1	TGTGCCAGCAGGGCCGGGACAGGAATCACCGGGGAGCTGTTTTTT	CASRAGTGITGELFF
TRBV15	.	TRBJ1-5	.	TGTGCCACCAGCAGAGAAGGGATCGGAAATCAGCCCCAGCATTTT	CATSREGIGNQPQHF
TRBV19	.	TRBJ1-1	.	TGTGCCAGTAAGTTTAGGGGCAGTTCCGACGCTGAAGCTTTCTTT	CASKFRGSSDAEAFF
TRBV19	.	TRBJ2-1	TRBD2	TGTGCCAGTAGTCAAGCGGGAAATGAGCAGTTCTTC	CASSQAGNEQFF
TRBV5-6	.	TRBJ1-6	.	TGTGCCAGCAGCTCCTTGGGCAGGGAAGTCTCTGATAATTCACCCCTCCACTTT	CASSSLGREVSDNSPLHF
TRBV5-1	.	TRBJ2-3	.	TGCGCCAGCAGGAGGGGTAGGACAGATACGCAGTATTTT	CASRRGRTDTQYF
TRBV28	.	TRBJ2-7	.	TGTGCCAGCAGTCCCGTGGGTAGTCTCTGGCGGACTTTC	CASSPVGSLWRTF
TRBV2	.	TRBJ2-1	.	TGTGCCAGCAGTGGGGTCCGGGGGATTCGGTCCAATGAGCAGTTCTTC	CASSGVRGIRSNEQFF
TRBV30	once	TRBJ1-1	.	TGTGCCTGGAGTTCAGGGATGAACACTGAAGCTTTCTTT	CAWSSGMNTEAFF
TRBV24-1	.	TRBJ2-2	.	TGTGCCACCAGTGATCCGCGTGGCCCGGCCGAGGAGCTGTTTTTT	CATSDPRGPAEELFF
TRBV24-1	once	TRBJ1-1	.	TGTGCCACCAGTGATTGGAAGGGCGCTGAAGCTTTCTTT	CATSDWKGAEAFF
TRBV28	once	TRBJ2-7	.	TGTGCCAGCAGTTTGGGACGCTCCTACGAGCAGTACTTC	CASSLGRSYEQYF
TRBV6-5	once	TRBJ1-2	.	TGTGCCAGCAAAGAGGGACCGAACGTAAACTATGGCTACACCTTC	CASKEGPNVNYGYTF
TRBV2	.	TRBJ1-6	TRBD1	TGTGCCTCCCTGGAAGGCAGGGGGACCTATAATTCACCCCTCCACTTT	CASLEGRGTYNSPLHF
TRBV7-9	.	TRBJ2-3	.	TGTGCCAGCAGCTTGAAGCGGCCACTCGCAGATACGCAGTATTTT	CASSLKRPLADTQYF
TRBV5-4	.	TRBJ1-2	.	TGTGCCAGCAGATGGCACGACAACTATGGCTACACCTTC	CASRWHDNYGYTF
TRBV3-1/TRBV3-2	many	TRBJ2-1	.	TGTGCCAGCAGCCCGGGTGCCAGGGAAAATTTTCCTATCTCCTACAATGAGCAGTTCTTC	CASSPGARENFPISYNEQFF
TRBV19	.	TRBJ2-2	.	TGTGCCAGTAGTATAAGACCCAACACCGGGGAGCTGTTTTTT	CASSIRPNTGELFF
TRBV6-5	.	TRBJ1-1	.	TGTGCCACCCGCTCGGTGGTGAACACTGAAGCTTTCTTT	CATRSVVNTEAFF
TRBV5-1	few	TRBJ1-5	.	TGCGCCAGCAGCAAGGACGGAATCTATAGCAATCAGCCCCAGCATTTT	CASSKDGIYSNQPQHF
TRBV25-1	.	TRBJ2-1	.	TGTGCCAGCAGTAGGGCAGGTGCAATGAAGCAGTTCTTC	CASSRAGAMKQFF
TRBV10-1	.	TRBJ2-2	.	TGCGCCAGCAAAAGCAACACCGGGGAGCTGTTTTTT	CASKSNTGELFF
TRBV27	once	TRBJ2-3	.	TGTGCCAGCAGTTTACCCCTAGGGGTAGGGTCCAGGAGGTATTTT	CASSLPLGVGSRRYF
TRBV7-2	few	TRBJ1-5	.	TGTGCCAGCAGCTTAGATTCGTGGGGGGCAGAGCAGCCCCAGCATTTT	CASSLDSWGAEQPQHF
TRBV5-1	.	TRBJ2-3	.	TGCGCCAGCAGTTTCCGGGGGGCCGGCACAGATACGCAGTATTTT	CASSFRGAGTDTQYF
TRBV11-2	.	TRBJ2-7	.	TGTGCCAGCAGCTCCCCGCCCGCAGTCTACGAGCAGTACTTC	CASSSPPAVYEQYF
TRBV21-1	.	TRBJ1-1	.	TGTGCCAGCAGCAGTCCTTCGATAGCCCCCAACACTGAAGCTTTCTTT	CASSSPSIAPNTEAFF
TRBV28	.	TRBJ1-2	.	TGTGCCAGCAGTTTATATCGGGGGGAGGACTATGGCTACACCTTC	CASSLYRGEDYGYTF
TRBV12-3/TRBV12-4	.	TRBJ2-1	.	TGTGCCAGCAGTTTAGCGCTGGGGGCTGAGCAGTTCTTC	CASSLALGAEQFF
TRBV11-2	.	TRBJ2-7	TRBD1	TGTGCCAGCAGCTCCAACAGGGGGAGGAACGAGCAGTACTTC	CASSSNRGRNEQYF
TRBV27	once	TRBJ1-4	TRBD1	TGTGCCAGCAGTTTAGGGGGACAGGGGAATGTGGGGGCTGAAAAACTGTTTTTT	CASSLGGQGNVGAEKLFF
TRBV28	once	TRBJ1-6	TRBD1	TGTGCCAGCAGTTTGGACAGGGGTGATTCACCCCTCCACTTT	CASSLDRGDSPLHF